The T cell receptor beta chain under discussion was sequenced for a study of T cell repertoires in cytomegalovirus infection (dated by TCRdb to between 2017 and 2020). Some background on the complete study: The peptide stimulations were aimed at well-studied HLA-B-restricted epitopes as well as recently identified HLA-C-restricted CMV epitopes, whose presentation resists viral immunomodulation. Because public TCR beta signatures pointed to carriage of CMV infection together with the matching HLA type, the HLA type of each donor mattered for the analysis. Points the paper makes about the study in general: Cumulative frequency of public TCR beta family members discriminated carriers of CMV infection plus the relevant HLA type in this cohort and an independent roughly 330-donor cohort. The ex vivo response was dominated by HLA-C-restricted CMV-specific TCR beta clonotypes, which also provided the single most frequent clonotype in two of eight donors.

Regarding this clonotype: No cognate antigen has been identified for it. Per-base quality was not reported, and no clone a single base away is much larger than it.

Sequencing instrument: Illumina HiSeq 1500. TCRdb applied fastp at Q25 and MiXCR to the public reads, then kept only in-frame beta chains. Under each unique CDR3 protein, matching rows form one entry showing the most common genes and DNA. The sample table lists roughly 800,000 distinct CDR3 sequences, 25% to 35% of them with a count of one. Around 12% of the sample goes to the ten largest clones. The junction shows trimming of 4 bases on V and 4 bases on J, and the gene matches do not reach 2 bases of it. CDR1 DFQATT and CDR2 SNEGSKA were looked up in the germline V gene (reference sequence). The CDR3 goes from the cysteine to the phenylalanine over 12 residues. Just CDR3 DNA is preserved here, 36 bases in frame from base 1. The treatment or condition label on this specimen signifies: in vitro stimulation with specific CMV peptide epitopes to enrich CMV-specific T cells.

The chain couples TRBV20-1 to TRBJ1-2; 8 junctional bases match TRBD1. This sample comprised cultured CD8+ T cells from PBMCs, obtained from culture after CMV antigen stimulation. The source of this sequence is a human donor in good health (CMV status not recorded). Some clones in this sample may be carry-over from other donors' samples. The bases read TGCAGTGCTAATACAGGGGGCTATGGCTACACCTTC. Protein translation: CSANTGGYGYTF.